This T cell receptor (beta chain) is drawn from a study of shared clonotypes between healthy human individuals. CD4+ cells yielded CD45RA+ naive and CD45RA-negative memory subsets. Germline V gives CDR1 SGHNT, CDR2 YENEEA. The CDR3 runs 12 residues. Trimming pared 5 bases from V and 5 bases from J, leaving 10 bases between. The assay was immunoSEQ multiplex PCR, and TCRdb's table has in-frame clones only and misses some. This table has over a million clones, roughly 96% appearing once. This rearrangement joins TRBV11-3 to TRBJ2-7; D is possibly TRBD1 (6 bases). The sample taken for sequencing was naive CD4+ T cells sorted from blood. The subset: CD45RA+ positively selected. The clonotype originates from a man between 25 and 39 years old in good health. The CDR3 sequence is CASSPNRDEQYF. CDR3 DNA sequence: TGTGCCAGCAGCCCAAACAGGGACGAGCAGTACTTC.